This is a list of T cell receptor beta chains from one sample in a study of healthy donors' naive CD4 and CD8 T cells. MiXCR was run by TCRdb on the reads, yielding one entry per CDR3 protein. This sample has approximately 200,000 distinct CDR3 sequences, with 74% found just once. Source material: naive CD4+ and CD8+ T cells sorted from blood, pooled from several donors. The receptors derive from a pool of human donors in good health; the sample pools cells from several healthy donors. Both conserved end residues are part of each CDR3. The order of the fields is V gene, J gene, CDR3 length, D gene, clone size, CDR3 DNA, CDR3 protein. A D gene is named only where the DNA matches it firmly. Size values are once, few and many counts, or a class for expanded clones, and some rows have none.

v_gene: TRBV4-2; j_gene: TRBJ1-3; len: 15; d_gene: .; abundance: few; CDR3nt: TGTGCCAGCAGCCAAGAAGGAGCCTCTGGAAACACCATATATTTT; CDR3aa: CASSQEGASGNTIYF
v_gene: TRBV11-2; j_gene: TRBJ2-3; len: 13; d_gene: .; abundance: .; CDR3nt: TGTGCCAGCAGCTTCTCCCCGACAGATACGCAGTATTTT; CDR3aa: CASSFSPTDTQYF
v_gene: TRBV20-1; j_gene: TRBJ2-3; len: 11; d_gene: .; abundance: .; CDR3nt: TGCAGTGTGCCCGCCGGGGGTACGCAGTATTTT; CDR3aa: CSVPAGGTQYF
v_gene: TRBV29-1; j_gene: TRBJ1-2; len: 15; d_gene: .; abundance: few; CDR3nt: TGCAGCTCCAGAGATAGAGACACTGGGATTTATGGCTACACCTTC; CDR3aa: CSSRDRDTGIYGYTF
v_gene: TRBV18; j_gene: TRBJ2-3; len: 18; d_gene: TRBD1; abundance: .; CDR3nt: TGTGCCAGCTCACCACAACCCCAGGGGGCGCGAGGCACAGATACGCAGTATTTT; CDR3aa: CASSPQPQGARGTDTQYF
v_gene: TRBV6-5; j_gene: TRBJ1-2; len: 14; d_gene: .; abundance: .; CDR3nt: TGTGCCAGCAGTTACTCTTCAGGGTTCGATGGCTACACCTTC; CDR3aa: CASSYSSGFDGYTF
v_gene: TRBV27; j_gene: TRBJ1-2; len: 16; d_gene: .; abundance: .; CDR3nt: TGTGCCAGCAGCCAACAGACGGACAGTGGGTTTCGTGGCTACACCTTC; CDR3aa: CASSQQTDSGFRGYTF
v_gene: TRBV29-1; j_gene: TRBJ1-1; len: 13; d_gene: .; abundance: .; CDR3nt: TGCAGCGTTGACAGGGCGCCGAACACTGAAGCTTTCTTT; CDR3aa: CSVDRAPNTEAFF
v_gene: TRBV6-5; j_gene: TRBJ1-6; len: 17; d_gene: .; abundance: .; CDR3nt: TGTGCCAGCAGCAACACCCCGGGTGACAGCTATAATTCACCCCTCCACTTT; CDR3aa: CASSNTPGDSYNSPLHF
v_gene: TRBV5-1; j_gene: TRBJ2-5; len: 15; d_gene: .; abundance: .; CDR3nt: TGCGCCAGCAGCTTGGGACAGGCTTCCCAAGAGACCCAGTACTTC; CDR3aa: CASSLGQASQETQYF
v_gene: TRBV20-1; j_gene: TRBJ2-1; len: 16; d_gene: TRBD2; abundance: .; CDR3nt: TGCAGTGCTAGAGATTCTCGCGGGAGCGGGGGGAATGAGCAGTTCTTC; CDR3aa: CSARDSRGSGGNEQFF
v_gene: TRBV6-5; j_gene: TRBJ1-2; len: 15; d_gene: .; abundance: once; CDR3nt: TGTGCCAGCAGTTGGGGAGCATCGTCTAACTATGGCTACACCTTC; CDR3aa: CASSWGASSNYGYTF
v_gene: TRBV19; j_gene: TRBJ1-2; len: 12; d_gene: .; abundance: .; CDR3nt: TGTGCCTCCAGAGAAAGTGTCTATGGCTACACCTTC; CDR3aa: CASRESVYGYTF
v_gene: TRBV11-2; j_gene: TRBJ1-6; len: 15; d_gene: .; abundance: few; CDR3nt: TGTGCCAGCAGCTTCGAGGGTCACTATAATTCACCCCTCCACTTT; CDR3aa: CASSFEGHYNSPLHF
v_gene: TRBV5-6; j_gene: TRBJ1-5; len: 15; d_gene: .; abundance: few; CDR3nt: TGTGCCAGCAGCTTCGGGGACGGAAGCAATCAGCCCCAGCATTTT; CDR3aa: CASSFGDGSNQPQHF
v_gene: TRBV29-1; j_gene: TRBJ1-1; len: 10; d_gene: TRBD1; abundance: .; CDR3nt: TGCAGCGTTGGAGGGGGCGAAGCTTTCTTT; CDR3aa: CSVGGGEAFF
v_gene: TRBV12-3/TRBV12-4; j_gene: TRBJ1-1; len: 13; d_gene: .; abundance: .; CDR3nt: TGTGCCAGCAGCCCACAGTCGGGCACTGAAGCTTTCTTT; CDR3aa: CASSPQSGTEAFF
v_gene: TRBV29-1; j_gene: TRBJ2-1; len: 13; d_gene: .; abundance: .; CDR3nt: TGCAGCGTTGCCCGCGGAACCTACAATGAGCAGTTCTTC; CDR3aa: CSVARGTYNEQFF
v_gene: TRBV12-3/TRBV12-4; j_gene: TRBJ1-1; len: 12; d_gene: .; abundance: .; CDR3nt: TGTGCCAGCCAGGGGTTGGGCACTGAAGCTTTCTTT; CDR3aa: CASQGLGTEAFF
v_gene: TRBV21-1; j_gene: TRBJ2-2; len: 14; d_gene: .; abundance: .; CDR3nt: TGTGCCAACAGCCGGGGAGGGTCCATCGGGGAGCTGTTTTTT; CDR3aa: CANSRGGSIGELFF
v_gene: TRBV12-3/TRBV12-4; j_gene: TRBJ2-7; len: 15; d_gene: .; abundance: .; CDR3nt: TGTGCCAGCAGTCAAGAGGAGGGGGCCGGCAACGAGCAGTACTTC; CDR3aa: CASSQEEGAGNEQYF
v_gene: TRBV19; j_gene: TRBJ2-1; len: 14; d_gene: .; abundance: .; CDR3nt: TGTGCCAGTAGTATTGGAGGAACGCACAATGAGCAGTTCTTC; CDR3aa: CASSIGGTHNEQFF
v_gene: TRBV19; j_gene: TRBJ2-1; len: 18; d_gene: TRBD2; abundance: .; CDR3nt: TGTGCCAGTAGTCCTAAGACTAGCGGGAGCCTAGGGTACAATGAGCAGTTCTTC; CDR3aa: CASSPKTSGSLGYNEQFF